The 17 T cell receptor beta chains below come from one sample, sequenced in a study of blood T cells in healthy people across ages. Together with a sample-barcoded 5' primer, a J-beta primer mix was included in a second PCR lasting about 7 to 11 cycles. TCRdb re-called the 5' RACE reads through MiXCR, storing one row per CDR3 protein. The table shows roughly 1,100,000 distinct CDR3 sequences, with 20% to 25% occurring only once. The sample was also reused in another study, on T cells of mothers and their children.

Source material: blood. These receptors were obtained from a girl aged 2-10 years in good health.

The chain recombines TRBV12-5 with TRBJ2-3; 12 nucleotides match TRBD2. This CDR3 has 15 residues. V trimming: 6 bases; J trimming: 3 bases; junction bases outside the gene matches: 4. Germline V lookup: CDR1 LGHNT, CDR2 FRNRAP. Here the CDR3 reads CASGPGTSGTDTQYF. The DNA for the CDR3 is TGTGCTAGTGGCCCCGGGACTAGCGGGACAGATACGCAGTATTTT.

This clonotype appeared once. The chain links TRBV5-4 to TRBJ2-7, with 7 positions matching TRBD1. Germline CDR1 and CDR2: SGHNT and YYREEE (reference sequence). This CDR3 has 13 amino acids. V lost 9 bases and J lost 2; bases outside the gene matches: 8. CDR3 bases: TGTGCCAACTCCCGACAGGGAGCCTACGAGCAGTACTTC. This translates into CANSRQGAYEQYF.

The chain employs TRBV2 and TRBJ1-1; D remains ambiguous. The CDR3 sequence is 13 residues long. The ends were cut back, 6 bases at V and 1 base at J, with 9 bases in the middle. Germline CDR1 is SNHLY and CDR2 is FYNNEI. The CDR3 loop is CASRFVGNTEAFF. In nucleotides, the CDR3 is TGTGCCAGCAGATTCGTGGGGAACACTGAAGCTTTCTTT.

The chain uses TRBV29-1 and TRBJ2-2; 8 nucleotides line up with TRBD2. Trimming removed 7 bases from V and 3 bases from J; junction bases left unmatched: 10. Germline CDR1 SQVTM, CDR2 ANQGSEA. This CDR3 spans 15 amino acids. The CDR3 coding sequence is TGCAGCGCCTACGGACTAGCAGTTGACACCGGGGAGCTGTTTTTT. Translated: CSAYGLAVDTGELFF.

This chain joins TRBV15 and TRBJ2-5, with TRBD1 identical over 7 bases. The CDR3 totals 14 residues. CDR1 is LNHNV, CDR2 YYDKDF, per germline (reference sequence). J lost 1 base, V lost 3 bases, and 2 bases had no gene match. The chain's CDR3 is CATSSRDSQETQYF. CDR3 DNA sequence: TGTGCCACCAGCAGTCGGGACAGCCAAGAGACCCAGTACTTC.

The chain is built from TRBV27 and TRBJ1-2; D not certain. Germline V gene lookup returns CDR1 MNHEY and CDR2 SMNVEV (reference sequence). The V end lost 4 bases, the J end lost 7 bases, and 10 bases lay between the germline ends. The CDR3 sequence is 12 residues long. This chain's CDR3 is CASSYSVAGYTF. The CDR3 DNA sequence: TGTGCCAGCAGTTACTCGGTGGCTGGCTACACCTTC.

The chain is built from TRBV6-2 or TRBV6-3 and TRBJ2-1, with a weak D call TRBD1 (6 bases). The V end lost 8 bases, the J end lost 4 bases, and 18 bases lay between the germline ends. Germline CDR1 MNHEY, CDR2 SVGEGT. CDR3 length equals 15 residues. CDR3 sequence: CASSNGGVGYNEQFF. The CDR3 DNA is TGTGCCAGCTCTAATGGGGGCGTGGGGTACAATGAGCAGTTCTTC.

The chain carries TRBV20-1 and TRBJ2-1; D assignment may be TRBD1 or TRBD2 (5 bases each). Germline CDR1 and CDR2: DFQATT and SNEGSKA (reference sequence). Trimming removed 6 bases at V and 0 bases at J, with 21 bases between. CDR3 size: 17 residues. The CDR3 DNA follows: TGCAGTGCCTCCGTCGGGGCTTCCAGGAGCTCCTACAATGAGCAGTTCTTC. Translated: CSASVGASRSSYNEQFF.

This clonotype was recorded a few times. V is TRBV19 and J is TRBJ1-2; perhaps TRBD1 as D (5 bases). The CDR3 consists of 15 residues. V lost 4 bases, J lost 3 bases, and 15 bases lay in between. Germline V CDR1 and CDR2: LNHDA, SQIVND (reference sequence). The CDR3 region is CASSTPQDSHYGYTF. CDR3 DNA sequence: TGTGCCAGTAGTACCCCACAGGATTCCCACTATGGCTACACCTTC.

The rearrangement uses TRBV28 and TRBJ1-2; a possible D gene is TRBD1 (6 bases). V was shortened by 5 bases and J by 8 bases, with 21 bases between the two germline ends. The CDR3 loop spans 15 amino acids. Germline V gene sequence: CDR1 MDHEN, CDR2 SYDVKM. As DNA, the CDR3 is TGTGCCAGCAGTCTACCCGAGGACAGACAAATAGGCTACACCTTC. Residues: CASSLPEDRQIGYTF.

The chain joins TRBV7-9 to TRBJ2-3; weak D call: TRBD1 (5 bases). Germline assignment: CDR1 SEHNR and CDR2 FQNEAQ (reference sequence). CDR3 length: 15 residues. Trimming removed 11 bases at V and 3 bases at J, with 21 bases between. CDR3 region: CACQGLILGTDTQYF. CDR3 coding DNA: TGTGCCTGCCAGGGCTTGATCCTCGGTACAGATACGCAGTATTTT.

The chain has TRBV7-2 and TRBJ2-1; 7 bases map to TRBD2. J gave up 6 bases and V 6 bases, and 11 bases lay outside the gene matches. This CDR3 spans 15 amino acids. Germline V CDR1 and CDR2: SGHTA, FQGNSA. CDR3 in amino acids: CASSLELAAFNEQFF. CDR3 in DNA: TGTGCCAGCAGTCTTGAGCTAGCGGCTTTCAATGAGCAGTTCTTC.

This chain joins TRBV13 and TRBJ2-5; 8 nucleotides agree with TRBD2. Gene TRBJ2-7 matches the end of the DNA better, so the J call may be wrong. CDR3 length: 17 residues. The germline V gene has CDR1 PRHDT and CDR2 FYEKMQ (reference sequence). CDR3: CASSLRAGLASPYEQYF. CDR3 in DNA: TGTGCCAGCAGCTTACGGGCAGGACTAGCCTCCCCCTACGAGCAGTACTTC.

The chain couples TRBV2 to TRBJ2-5; tentative D call: TRBD2 (6 bases). TRBJ2-1 matches the DNA end more closely, so the J call is doubtful. The CDR3 is made up of 13 amino acids. Germline loops: CDR1 SNHLY, CDR2 FYNNEI. CDR3 coding DNA: TGTGCCAGCAGTGCGGACGGGGGTTGGGAGCAGTTCTTC. Translating it yields CASSADGGWEQFF.

The chain joins TRBV20-1 to TRBJ2-5; 7 bases map to TRBD1. The last part of the DNA fits TRBJ2-7 better; the J call may be wrong. Germline assignment: CDR1 DFQATT and CDR2 SNEGSKA (reference sequence). The CDR3 covers 13 residues. The CDR3 sequence is CSAGQDPIYEQYF. CDR3 bases: TGCAGTGCTGGACAGGACCCTATTTACGAGCAGTACTTC.

This clonotype was found a few times. The rearrangement links TRBV6-2 or TRBV6-3 to TRBJ1-4; 7 bases agree with TRBD1. This CDR3 spans 15 amino acids. Germline V gives CDR1 MNHEY, CDR2 SVGEGT. The junction had 2 bases not matched to a gene; V was cut back by 0 bases and J by 4 bases. The CDR3 DNA reads TGTGCCAGCAGTTACTCTGGGACAGTTAATGAAAAACTGTTTTTT. This gives the protein CASSYSGTVNEKLFF.

This clonotype occurred a few times. J is TRBJ2-1 and V is TRBV3-1; tentatively, D is TRBD1 or TRBD2 (6 bases each). This CDR3 spans 15 amino acids. CDR1 and CDR2 from the germline V gene are LGHDT and YNNKEL (reference sequence). Trimming shortened V by 1 base and J by 7 bases, and 14 bases separated the two germline ends. The CDR3 region has the DNA TGTGCCAGCAGCCAAGTGGGGGGCGGGGCGAATGAGCAGTTCTTC. Its translation is CASSQVGGGANEQFF.